The sequence of this T cell receptor (beta chain) was determined in a study of memory CD4+ T cells and cytomegalovirus serostatus. Study overall: This sample comes from healthy Belgian adults, eight or nine CMV seropositive, approximately 25 seronegative. Findings of the study overall: The CMV-associated TCR signature appears largely within the CD4+ memory repertoire. Of 150 to 200 reported CMV TCRbeta sequences, about 67 were found in memory CD4+ repertoires.

Trimming took off 0 bases at V and 3 bases at J, with 9 bases between the two ends. Looked up from germline, CDR1 is LNHNV and CDR2 is YYDKDF (reference sequence). The CDR3 sequence is 15 residues long. Profiled with immunoSEQ multiplex PCR; TCRdb holds only in-frame clones, not every one. The top ten hold about 0.6% of the sample, which has 45,000 to 65,000 clones, roughly four fifths seen once. Single viable CD3+CD4+CD8-CD45RO+ cells were sorted as the memory CD4+ T cells. Total CD4+ T cells were enriched by CD4 positive selection. Remarks on this clone: What it recognizes is unknown.

The chain employs TRBV15 and TRBJ1-3; tentative D call: TRBD1 (5 bases). This TCR came from an adult in good health and CMV-seronegative. Sequencing was carried out using memory CD4+ T cells from blood. The DNA of the CDR3 is TGTGCCACCAGCAGAGATTTGGGGGGTGGAAACACCATATATTTT. Its translation: CATSRDLGGGNTIYF. Full variable domain (missing parts from reference TRBV15 and TRBJ1-3): DAMVIQNPRYQVTQFGKPVTLSCSQTLNHNVMYWYQQKSSQAPKLLFHYYDKDFNNEADTPDNFQSRRPNTSFCFLDIRSPGLGDTAMYLCATSRDLGGGNTIYFGEGSWLTVV.